The 14 T cell receptor beta chains given below trace back to one sample, sequenced in a study of cytomegalovirus exposure and HLA in healthy donors. The PCR ran on 60 Vbeta and 13 Jbeta primers. Sequencing was performed with immunoSEQ multiplex PCR; in TCRdb, only in-frame clones are kept and a portion is missing. The profile shows about 140,000 clones, more than 75% of them singletons. Sequenced input: PBMCs. Receptors were obtained from a male donor in good health and CMV-seronegative.

This clone turned up a few times. V and J are TRBV28 and TRBJ1-2; D unclear. With 6 bases removed from V and 3 bases from J, the gap between germline ends came to 11 bases. In germline, CDR1 is MDHEN, CDR2 SYDVKM. There are 13 residues in the CDR3. The CDR3 DNA reads as TGTGCCAGCAGCCGCGGCAGCCACTATGGCTACACCTTC. This translates into CASSRGSHYGYTF.

V is TRBV9 and J is TRBJ1-1; weak D call: TRBD1 (5 bases). There are 14 residues in the CDR3. The germline V gene has CDR1 SGDLS and CDR2 YYNGEE. V dropped 0 bases and J dropped 2 bases, with 8 bases sitting between them. For the CDR3, the DNA is TGTGCCAGCAGCGTAGTTGACAGCAACACTGAAGCTTTCTTT. Protein sequence: CASSVVDSNTEAFF.

The chain joins TRBV5-1 to TRBJ1-2, with a possible D match to TRBD1 (5 bases). V lost 0 bases to trimming and J lost 2 bases, with 11 bases between them. Germline lookup yields CDR1 SGHRS and CDR2 YFSETQ. CDR3 length: 15 amino acids. As DNA, the CDR3 is TGCGCCAGCAGCTTGGGTCAGGGTGGGAACTATGGCTACACCTTC. As protein: CASSLGQGGNYGYTF.

The J gene is TRBJ2-5, the V gene TRBV7-9, with TRBD1 as a possible D gene (6 bases). CDR1 SEHNR and CDR2 FQNEAQ come from the germline V gene (reference sequence). The V end was cut by 3 bases, the J end by 0 bases, with 14 bases between. This CDR3 spans 16 amino acids. The CDR3 bases are TGTGCCAGCAGCTTTGGGGTCAGGGACAACCAAGAGACCCAGTACTTC. It specifies CASSFGVRDNQETQYF.

V and J are TRBV5-1 and TRBJ1-1, with a possible D match to TRBD1 (6 bases). CDR1 is SGHRS and CDR2 is YFSETQ in the germline V gene. This CDR3 region has 15 residues. Trimming shortened V by 0 bases and J by 1 base, and 10 bases separated the two germline ends. The CDR3 sequence is CASSLAPTGNTEAFF. CDR3 DNA sequence: TGCGCCAGCAGCTTGGCCCCGACAGGGAACACTGAAGCTTTCTTT.

The CDR3, as DNA: TGTGCCAGCAGTAACAGGGGGAATAGAGGAAACACCATATATTTT. Amino acids: CASSNRGNRGNTIYF. The gene calls are TRBV2 and TRBJ1-3; TRBD1 aligns across 8 bases. V lost 5 bases and J lost 4; bases outside the gene matches: 7. The CDR3 spans 15 residues. Germline CDR1 and CDR2: SNHLY and FYNNEI.

The V gene is TRBV21-1, the J gene TRBJ1-5; TRBD1 was called by the table and not checked on the DNA. TRBV21-1 is a pseudogene segment. CDR3 length equals 16 residues. The CDR3 DNA sequence: TGTGCCAGCAGCATCGGGACAGGGTTGAGCAATCAGCCCCAGCATTTT. It encodes CASSIGTGLSNQPQHF.

The chain recombines TRBV5-1 with TRBJ2-5; tentatively, D is TRBD1 (6 bases). The CDR3 has 13 residues. Trimming took off 3 bases at V and 5 bases at J, with 11 bases between the two ends. From germline, CDR1 is SGHRS and CDR2 YFSETQ. In nucleotides, the CDR3 is TGCGCCAGCAGCTGGGGACAACTCGAGACCCAGTACTTC. It translates to CASSWGQLETQYF.

The genes are TRBV5-1 and TRBJ2-7, with TRBD2 matching over 7 bases. This CDR3 contains 18 residues. V trimming: 2 bases; J trimming: 4 bases; junction bases outside the gene matches: 18. Per the germline V gene, CDR1 is SGHRS and CDR2 is YFSETQ. DNA of the CDR3: TGCGCCAGCAGCTTTACCGCCGCCGGGACTACCGCCTCTTACGAGCAGTACTTC. It yields the protein CASSFTAAGTTASYEQYF.

CDR3 DNA: TGCGCCAGCAGCCGGGACATCTCCATTCAGGGCTACACCTTC. This sequence encodes CASSRDISIQGYTF. The chain recombines TRBV5-1 with TRBJ1-2, with a possible D match to TRBD1 (6 bases). Trimming took 4 bases from V and 8 from J, leaving 18 bases between them. CDR1 is SGHRS, CDR2 YFSETQ, per germline. CDR3 length: 14 residues.

This rearrangement joins TRBV9 to TRBJ1-1; 8 bases agree with TRBD1. Trimming took 0 bases from V and 3 from J; bases not matched to a gene: 4. CDR1 is SGDLS, CDR2 YYNGEE, per germline. The CDR3 runs to 15 residues. The CDR3 loop reads CASSVEAGGHTEAFF. The CDR3 DNA reads TGTGCCAGCAGCGTAGAGGCAGGGGGCCACACTGAAGCTTTCTTT.

The chain links TRBV30 to TRBJ2-5, with unresolved D. With the DNA end fitting TRBJ2-7 better, the J assignment may be wrong. The germline CDR1 and CDR2 sequences are GTSNPN and SVGIG (reference sequence). CDR3 length equals 11 residues. CDR3 residues: CAWSVRYEQYF. The CDR3 DNA reads as TGTGCCTGGAGTGTCCGTTACGAGCAGTACTTC.

The genes are TRBV10-3 and TRBJ2-1, with D unresolved. With 6 bases removed from V and 10 bases from J, the gap between germline ends came to 19 bases. The CDR3 spans 14 residues. CDR1 is ENHRY and CDR2 is SYGVKD in the germline V gene. In DNA form, the CDR3 reads TGTGCCATCAGACCTGACACCCCCATAGAGGAGCAGTTCTTC. Its translation is CAIRPDTPIEEQFF.

This chain joins TRBV2 and TRBJ1-6, with D hard to call. Trimming removed 3 bases from V and 8 bases from J, with 5 bases in between. The CDR3 extends over 12 amino acids. Germline lookup yields CDR1 SNHLY and CDR2 FYNNEI. The CDR3 DNA reads TGTGCCAGCAGTGATTCCGATTCACCCCTCCACTTT. Translated, it gives CASSDSDSPLHF.